One and the same sample provided the 21 T cell receptor beta chains below, sequenced in a study of blood T cells in healthy people across ages. A J-beta primer mix and a sample-barcoded 5' primer were used in a second PCR of about 6 to 12 cycles. Each CDR3 protein gets one entry after TCRdb re-called the 5' RACE reads with MiXCR. Of about 1,800,000 distinct CDR3 sequences listed, under 30% are singletons. The sample was blood. The receptor set was obtained from a woman in her thirties in good health.

This clonotype was observed a handful of times. J is TRBJ1-2 and V is TRBV27; TRBD1 matches at 11 bases. CDR1 and CDR2 (germline): MNHEY, SMNVEV (reference sequence). V trimming: 6 bases; J trimming: 6 bases; junction bases outside the gene matches: 6. The CDR3 covers 14 residues. The CDR3 coding sequence is TGTGCCAGCAGAGCCACGGACAGGGGGCATGGCTACACCTTC. Its translation is CASRATDRGHGYTF.

This clonotype occurred a few times. V gene TRBV20-1 combines with J gene TRBJ2-5, with TRBD2 matching over 10 bases. Germline V gene sequence: CDR1 DFQATT, CDR2 SNEGSKA (reference sequence). The CDR3 consists of 15 residues. The junction had 10 bases not matched to a gene; V was cut back by 8 bases and J by 1 base. In nucleotides, the CDR3 is TGCAGTTACCGGACTAGCGGATACGCCCAAGAGACCCAGTACTTC. Translated: CSYRTSGYAQETQYF.

Here the CDR3 DNA reads TGTGCCAGCGGAACGGCGTCCACAGAGGATACGCAGTATTTT. Translating it yields CASGTASTEDTQYF. The chain couples TRBV9 to TRBJ2-3, with unresolved D. V lost 7 bases to trimming and J lost 6 bases, with 18 bases between them. The CDR3 covers 14 residues. Germline V lookup: CDR1 SGDLS, CDR2 YYNGEE.

V usage is TRBV9 and J usage is TRBJ2-1; 8 bases are shared with TRBD2. Trimming removed 0 bases from V and 6 bases from J; junction bases left unmatched: 17. The CDR3 runs to 19 residues. Germline loops: CDR1 SGDLS, CDR2 YYNGEE. CDR3 in amino acids: CASSVGPPGGGRNGNEQFF. CDR3 nucleotide sequence: TGTGCCAGCAGCGTAGGCCCTCCGGGGGGGGGACGAAACGGCAATGAGCAGTTCTTC.

This clonotype has ten or more counts. The chain is built from TRBV20-1 and TRBJ1-2; D may be TRBD1 (5 bases). Germline CDR1 reads DFQATT; CDR2 reads SNEGSKA (reference sequence). Trimming pared 3 bases from V and 0 bases from J, leaving 20 bases between. CDR3 length equals 17 residues. DNA of the CDR3: TGCAGTGCTAGCACAGGAACCCCCTCCTTCGCTAACTATGGCTACACCTTC. Its protein is CSASTGTPSFANYGYTF.

The chain carries TRBV27 and TRBJ2-1, with 10 bases fitting TRBD2. The DNA end lines up better with TRBJ2-7; the J call may be wrong. This CDR3 contains 15 residues. CDR1 and CDR2 (germline): MNHEY, SMNVEV (reference sequence). CDR3 bases: TGTGCCAGCAGTTTAGAACTAGCGGGGAACCATGAGCAGTACTTC. Its translation: CASSLELAGNHEQYF.

This clonotype was seen repeatedly, ten times or more. The J gene is TRBJ2-7, the V gene TRBV20-1; D is unresolved. The V end lost 5 bases, the J end lost 3 bases, and 17 bases lay between the germline ends. The CDR3 sequence is 14 residues long. The germline gives CDR1 DFQATT, CDR2 SNEGSKA (reference sequence). The CDR3 here is CSASQPLLSYEQYF. CDR3 sequence (DNA): TGCAGTGCTTCGCAGCCCCTTCTCAGCTACGAGCAGTACTTC.

This clonotype has a handful of counts. The J gene is TRBJ2-1, the V gene TRBV2; D is undetermined. The CDR3 covers 15 residues. Per the germline V gene, CDR1 is SNHLY and CDR2 is FYNNEI. With 1 base removed from V and 8 bases from J, the gap between germline ends came to 15 bases. CDR3 sequence reads: CASSEVPSPLYEQFF. CDR3 nucleotide sequence: TGTGCCAGCAGTGAAGTCCCCTCGCCGCTGTATGAGCAGTTCTTC.

This clonotype occurred many times. The V and J genes are TRBV28 and TRBJ2-1; no firm D call. Germline assignment: CDR1 MDHEN and CDR2 SYDVKM. The CDR3 consists of 13 residues. V was cut by 2 bases and J by 6 bases, with 8 bases left in between. In DNA form, the CDR3 reads TGTGCCAGCAGTTTAAACTGGGGCAATGAGCAGTTCTTC. Residues: CASSLNWGNEQFF. The variable domain in full, completed from reference TRBV28 and TRBJ2-1, reads DVKVTQSSRYLVKRTGEKVFLECVQDMDHENMFWYRQDPGLGLRLIYFSYDVKMKEKGDIPEGYSVSREKKERFSLILESASTNQTSMYLCASSLNWGNEQFFGPGTRLTVL.

With respect to this clonotype: Possible read error: a much larger clone is one base away. The chain couples TRBV20-1 to TRBJ2-5; 10 bases map to TRBD1. CDR3 size: 14 residues. Germline values: CDR1 DFQATT, CDR2 SNEGSKA (reference sequence). This CDR3 reads CSATGTGDQETRYF. The CDR3 DNA sequence: TGCAGTGCTACCGGGACAGGGGACCAAGAGACCCGGTACTTC.

The chain carries TRBV6-1 and TRBJ1-2; the match to TRBD1 covers 9 bases. The germline CDR1 and CDR2 sequences are MNHNS and SASEGT. The V segment lost 4 bases and the J segment 3 bases; nucleotides outside the gene matches: 6. The CDR3 runs 15 residues. The CDR3 bases are TGTGCCAGCAGTGGTAACAGGGGGCGTTACTATGGCTACACCTTC. This codes for CASSGNRGRYYGYTF.

This clonotype came up once. The chain carries TRBV25-1 and TRBJ2-1; 7 nucleotides align to TRBD2. Germline V gene sequence: CDR1 MGHDK, CDR2 SYGVNS. The CDR3 runs to 18 residues. V lost 3 bases, J lost 8 bases, and 19 bases stayed unmatched. CDR3 nucleotides: TGTGCCAGCAGTGATCGGATAACGGCTGGCGGGAGTCGGGATGAGCAGTTCTTC. Residues: CASSDRITAGGSRDEQFF.

V gene TRBV2 combines with J gene TRBJ1-1, with 7 bases fitting TRBD1. J lost 10 bases, V lost 3 bases, and 14 bases had no gene match. CDR3 length equals 15 residues. Germline V CDR1 and CDR2: SNHLY, FYNNEI. The CDR3 nucleotides are TGTGCCAGCAGTGAGGATGGACAGGCTACGGTTCGAGCTTTCTTT. This gives the protein CASSEDGQATVRAFF.

The chain employs TRBV5-1 and TRBJ1-6, with TRBD1 matching 8 bases. Germline V lookup: CDR1 SGHRS, CDR2 YFSETQ. V trimming: 4 bases; J trimming: 13 bases; junction bases outside the gene matches: 13. The CDR3 is 15 amino acids. The CDR3 here is CASSGDRGHLSPLHF. In nucleotides, the CDR3 is TGCGCCAGCAGCGGTGACAGGGGTCATCTTTCTCCCCTCCACTTT.

This clonotype was seen more than once but under ten times. The chain uses TRBV7-2 and TRBJ1-2; 7 nucleotides line up with TRBD1. The V gene's germline CDR1 is SGHTA and CDR2 FQGNSA. V lost 5 bases to trimming and J lost 5 bases; unmatched junction nucleotides: 11. There are 15 residues in the CDR3. The CDR3: CASSPRLQGMYGYTF. As DNA, the CDR3 is TGTGCCAGCAGCCCGCGCTTACAGGGGATGTATGGCTACACCTTC.

The chain carries TRBV18 and TRBJ2-1, with TRBD1 identical over 7 bases. V shed 6 bases and J 2 bases; nucleotides not matched to a gene: 4. Germline assignment: CDR1 KGHSH and CDR2 LQKENI. The CDR3 runs 14 residues. The CDR3 DNA sequence: TGTGCCAGCTCTTGGACAGGAGCCTACAATGAGCAGTTCTTC. This sequence encodes CASSWTGAYNEQFF.

In this sample, this clonotype turned up once. This sequence joins TRBV18 and TRBJ2-1, with a weak D call TRBD2 (5 bases). CDR1 is KGHSH, CDR2 LQKENI, per germline. This CDR3 is built from 14 residues. Between the trimmed V and J ends, which lost 1 base and 8 bases, there was a span of 12 bases. CDR3 sequence: CASSPRGMVDEQFF. DNA for the CDR3: TGTGCCAGCTCACCACGAGGGATGGTGGATGAGCAGTTCTTC. Full variable domain (outside the CDR3, taken from reference TRBV18 and TRBJ2-1): NAGVMQNPRHLVRRRGQEARLRCSPMKGHSHVYWYRQLPEEGLKFMVYLQKENIIDESGMPKERFSAEFPKEGPSILRIQQVVRGDSAAYFCASSPRGMVDEQFFGPGTRLTVL.

In its sample, this clonotype was seen a few times. The chain recombines TRBV7-9 with TRBJ1-5, with D unresolved. Trimming pared 4 bases from V and 9 bases from J, leaving 10 bases between. Germline V lookup: CDR1 SEHNR, CDR2 FQNEAQ (reference sequence). CDR3 length: 12 residues. The CDR3 nucleotides are TGTGCCAGCAGCTCCTATCATCGGCCCCAGCATTTT. It encodes CASSSYHRPQHF.

The chain carries TRBV7-2 and TRBJ2-7, with D perhaps matching TRBD2 (6 bases). V lost 5 bases and J lost 5, with 19 bases in between. The germline CDR1 and CDR2 sequences are SGHTA and FQGNSA. The CDR3 has 15 residues. CDR3 residues: CASSPTGLAKNEQYF. The CDR3 region has the DNA TGTGCCAGCAGCCCAACGGGGCTAGCGAAGAACGAGCAGTACTTC.

In this sample, this clonotype turned up a few times. The CDR3, as DNA: TGTGCCAGCTCACCCCCCCTAGGAAGCTCCTACAATGAGCAGTTCTTC. The encoded protein is CASSPPLGSSYNEQFF. The chain is built from TRBV18 and TRBJ2-1; D is unresolved. The CDR3 runs 16 residues. Trimming stripped 3 bases from V and 0 bases from J, with 12 bases between. Germline V gene sequence: CDR1 KGHSH, CDR2 LQKENI.

This clonotype was seen a few times. The chain carries TRBV18 and TRBJ1-5; a possible D gene is TRBD1 (5 bases). The length of the CDR3 is 15 residues. Germline V gene data show CDR1 as KGHSH and CDR2 as LQKENI. V was trimmed by 4 bases and J by 6 bases, leaving 16 bases between them. CDR3 DNA: TGTGCCAGCTCACTCGGGTTACAGGTCGGTCAGCCCCAGCATTTT. Translation gives CASSLGLQVGQPQHF. The variable domain in full, with the rest retrieved from reference TRBV18 and TRBJ1-5, is NAGVMQNPRHLVRRRGQEARLRCSPMKGHSHVYWYRQLPEEGLKFMVYLQKENIIDESGMPKERFSAEFPKEGPSILRIQQVVRGDSAAYFCASSLGLQVGQPQHFGDGTRLSIL.